A selection of T cell receptor beta chains follows, all from one sample in a study of control samples from healthy donors and cancer patients. Generated by immunoSEQ multiplex PCR, the TCRdb table keeps only in-frame clones and is missing some. The top ten hold roughly 40% of the sample, which has tens of thousands of clones, approximately 88% seen once. The sequenced material came from PBMCs. These receptor sequences come from a man aged 65-85 years with lung cancer. The CDR3 runs from the conserved cysteine through the conserved F or W. D genes are given only for firm matches. A clone size is listed for some rows: how often the clone was seen (once, few, many), or a class if it is expanded.

cdr3_nt: TGTGCCAGCAGCCCAGATGTGACCCTCCCGAATCAGCCCCAGCATTTT; cdr3_aa: CASSPDVTLPNQPQHF; v_call: TRBV11-2; clone_size: NA; j_call: TRBJ1-5; d_call: NA
cdr3_nt: TGTGCCAGCAGTCTTGTTAAAGAGACCCAGTACTTC; cdr3_aa: CASSLVKETQYF; v_call: TRBV11-2; clone_size: once; j_call: TRBJ2-5; d_call: NA
cdr3_nt: TGTGCCAGCAGCTACAGGGGGCAAGCTTTCTTT; cdr3_aa: CASSYRGQAFF; v_call: TRBV6-5; clone_size: NA; j_call: TRBJ1-1; d_call: TRBD1
cdr3_nt: TGTGCCAGTTCGACAAATTCCCTCCAAGAGACCCAGTACTTC; cdr3_aa: CASSTNSLQETQYF; v_call: TRBV7-9; clone_size: NA; j_call: TRBJ2-5; d_call: NA
cdr3_nt: TGTGCCTGGAGTCGACACTCAACTAATGAAAAACTGTTTTTT; cdr3_aa: CAWSRHSTNEKLFF; v_call: TRBV30; clone_size: NA; j_call: TRBJ1-4; d_call: NA
cdr3_nt: TGTGCCAGCAGCCAATCGACAGGGAGTCCCTACGAGCAGTACTTC; cdr3_aa: CASSQSTGSPYEQYF; v_call: TRBV3-1/TRBV3-2; clone_size: NA; j_call: TRBJ2-7; d_call: TRBD1
cdr3_nt: TGTGCCAGTAGTATTTCTGAAAAACTGTTTTTT; cdr3_aa: CASSISEKLFF; v_call: TRBV19; clone_size: NA; j_call: TRBJ1-4; d_call: NA
cdr3_nt: TGCGCCAGCAGCCACGTGATCTCCCTCGGGGGGGGCGAGCAGTACTTC; cdr3_aa: CASSHVISLGGGEQYF; v_call: TRBV4-3; clone_size: few; j_call: TRBJ2-7; d_call: TRBD2
cdr3_nt: TGTGCCAGCTCAACACCGGAGGGCCAGGGTCCAGATACGCAGTATTTT; cdr3_aa: CASSTPEGQGPDTQYF; v_call: TRBV18; clone_size: NA; j_call: TRBJ2-3; d_call: NA
cdr3_nt: TGTGCCAGCAGCTTAGCAGGGGGCGGTCAGCCCCAGCATTTT; cdr3_aa: CASSLAGGGQPQHF; v_call: TRBV7-8; clone_size: NA; j_call: TRBJ1-5; d_call: TRBD1
cdr3_nt: TGTGCCAGCGGGCCTCTAGCGGGGGGGATGGATACGCAGTATTTT; cdr3_aa: CASGPLAGGMDTQYF; v_call: TRBV6-5; clone_size: NA; j_call: TRBJ2-3; d_call: TRBD2
cdr3_nt: TGTGCCAGCAAAGGTTCCGGGTCGGTGGCGGAGACCCAGTACTTC; cdr3_aa: CASKGSGSVAETQYF; v_call: TRBV11-1; clone_size: NA; j_call: TRBJ2-5; d_call: NA
cdr3_nt: TGTGCCAGCAGCTTGGATCTGGAGCCGAATGAAAAACTGTTTTTT; cdr3_aa: CASSLDLEPNEKLFF; v_call: TRBV5-6; clone_size: few; j_call: TRBJ1-4; d_call: NA
cdr3_nt: TGTGCCAGCAGCTTAGTCCGGGGAGAGACCCAGTACTTC; cdr3_aa: CASSLVRGETQYF; v_call: TRBV7-9; clone_size: NA; j_call: TRBJ2-5; d_call: NA
cdr3_nt: TGCGCCAGCAACAAATGGGACAACTATGGCTACACCTTC; cdr3_aa: CASNKWDNYGYTF; v_call: TRBV7-9; clone_size: NA; j_call: TRBJ1-2; d_call: NA
cdr3_nt: TGCGCCAGCAGCTCTCACAGGGGTCAGCCCCAGCATTTT; cdr3_aa: CASSSHRGQPQHF; v_call: TRBV5-1; clone_size: NA; j_call: TRBJ1-5; d_call: TRBD1
cdr3_nt: TGTGCCACCAGTGACTTCGGGGGAAACACAGATACGCAGTATTTT; cdr3_aa: CATSDFGGNTDTQYF; v_call: TRBV24-1; clone_size: NA; j_call: TRBJ2-3; d_call: NA
cdr3_nt: TGCGCCAGCAGCTTCGGGACAGGGGGCCGAAATCAGCCCCAGCATTTT; cdr3_aa: CASSFGTGGRNQPQHF; v_call: TRBV5-1; clone_size: NA; j_call: TRBJ1-5; d_call: TRBD1
cdr3_nt: TGTGCCAGTAGCCATATGGGGACAGGGGGCTATGGCTACACCTTC; cdr3_aa: CASSHMGTGGYGYTF; v_call: TRBV19; clone_size: NA; j_call: TRBJ1-2; d_call: TRBD1
cdr3_nt: TGTGCCAGCAGGAAAAGCGGGGGGCAGTACAATGAGCAGTTCTTC; cdr3_aa: CASRKSGGQYNEQFF; v_call: TRBV6-5; clone_size: NA; j_call: TRBJ2-1; d_call: TRBD2
cdr3_nt: TGTGCCAGCAGCTCGGGGACTCGAGGGGTCTACAATGAGCAGTTCTTC; cdr3_aa: CASSSGTRGVYNEQFF; v_call: TRBV5-5; clone_size: NA; j_call: TRBJ2-1; d_call: NA
cdr3_nt: TGTGCCAGCAGCCCCGAGGGTGTTCAGACTGAAGCTTTCTTT; cdr3_aa: CASSPEGVQTEAFF; v_call: TRBV5-5; clone_size: NA; j_call: TRBJ1-1; d_call: NA
cdr3_nt: TGTGCCAGCAACTACAATGAGCAGTTCTTC; cdr3_aa: CASNYNEQFF; v_call: TRBV2; clone_size: NA; j_call: TRBJ2-1; d_call: NA
cdr3_nt: TGCAGCGTTGAAGGGCAGGGAGTCGGCGGCTACACCTTC; cdr3_aa: CSVEGQGVGGYTF; v_call: TRBV29-1; clone_size: NA; j_call: TRBJ1-2; d_call: NA
cdr3_nt: TGTGCCAGCAGCTTGGATCCAGCGGGGGGGACGGCCGTCGCCAATTTT; cdr3_aa: CASSLDPAGGTAVANF; v_call: TRBV5-6; clone_size: NA; j_call: TRBJ2-3; d_call: TRBD2
cdr3_nt: TGTGCCAGCAGCGCGGATGGGGGGCGAGATCAGCCCCAGCATTTT; cdr3_aa: CASSADGGRDQPQHF; v_call: TRBV5-6; clone_size: NA; j_call: TRBJ1-5; d_call: NA
cdr3_nt: TGTGCCAGCAGCCCATGGACTAGCGGGGAAACAGATACGCAGTATTTT; cdr3_aa: CASSPWTSGETDTQYF; v_call: TRBV3-1/TRBV3-2; clone_size: NA; j_call: TRBJ2-3; d_call: TRBD2
cdr3_nt: TGTGCCAGCACTTCAGGGAATCAGCCCCAGCATTTT; cdr3_aa: CASTSGNQPQHF; v_call: TRBV12-3/TRBV12-4; clone_size: NA; j_call: TRBJ1-5; d_call: NA
cdr3_nt: TGTGCCAGCAGCTTAGGGGACAGGGGGCTCCACTGGGGGTTCTTC; cdr3_aa: CASSLGDRGLHWGFF; v_call: TRBV7-8; clone_size: NA; j_call: TRBJ2-7; d_call: TRBD1
cdr3_nt: TGTGCCAGTAGGGTAACGGGAAACGACTTTTATGGCTACACCTTC; cdr3_aa: CASRVTGNDFYGYTF; v_call: TRBV19; clone_size: NA; j_call: TRBJ1-2; d_call: NA
cdr3_nt: TGTGCCAGCTCGCAATCCCCCTTCTCTGGAAACACCATATATTTT; cdr3_aa: CASSQSPFSGNTIYF; v_call: TRBV18; clone_size: once; j_call: TRBJ1-3; d_call: NA
cdr3_nt: TGTGCCTGGAGTGAGACAGGGCTCCAGCCCCAGCATTTT; cdr3_aa: CAWSETGLQPQHF; v_call: TRBV30; clone_size: once; j_call: TRBJ1-5; d_call: TRBD1
cdr3_nt: TGTGCCAGCAGTTACTCGACGGTCTCTGGAAACACCATATATTTT; cdr3_aa: CASSYSTVSGNTIYF; v_call: TRBV6-5; clone_size: NA; j_call: TRBJ1-3; d_call: NA
cdr3_nt: TGTGCCAGCAGAAAAGGGGTCGTCAACGAGCAGTACTTC; cdr3_aa: CASRKGVVNEQYF; v_call: TRBV27; clone_size: NA; j_call: TRBJ2-7; d_call: NA
cdr3_nt: TGTGCCAGCAGCCAGGCAGGGGGGTCCTACGAGCAGTACTTC; cdr3_aa: CASSQAGGSYEQYF; v_call: TRBV7-9; clone_size: NA; j_call: TRBJ2-7; d_call: NA
cdr3_nt: TGTGCCAGCAGCGGGTCTAACTATGGCTACACCTTC; cdr3_aa: CASSGSNYGYTF; v_call: TRBV7-9; clone_size: NA; j_call: TRBJ1-2; d_call: NA
cdr3_nt: TGCGCCAGCAGCTTCGGGATTGAACCCAATGAGCAGTTCTTC; cdr3_aa: CASSFGIEPNEQFF; v_call: TRBV5-1; clone_size: NA; j_call: TRBJ2-1; d_call: NA
cdr3_nt: TGTGCCAGCTCACCCGTTGGGGTGGATGGCTACGAGCAGTACTTC; cdr3_aa: CASSPVGVDGYEQYF; v_call: TRBV18; clone_size: once; j_call: TRBJ2-7; d_call: NA
cdr3_nt: TGTGCCAGCAGTCTTCCGGGACATCCTGATCAGCCCCAGCATTTT; cdr3_aa: CASSLPGHPDQPQHF; v_call: TRBV7-9; clone_size: many; j_call: TRBJ1-5; d_call: NA
cdr3_nt: TGTGCCATCAGTGGGTCCTGGGACAGGGAAGATAATGAGCAGTTCTTC; cdr3_aa: CAISGSWDREDNEQFF; v_call: TRBV10-3; clone_size: NA; j_call: TRBJ2-1; d_call: TRBD1
cdr3_nt: TGTGCCAGTAGTCCCCGGGACATTTCCTACGAGCAGTACTTC; cdr3_aa: CASSPRDISYEQYF; v_call: TRBV19; clone_size: NA; j_call: TRBJ2-7; d_call: NA
cdr3_nt: TGTGCCAGCAGTCGGACTAGCGGGGAGCCTTCAGTAAGAACGCAGTATTTT; cdr3_aa: CASSRTSGEPSVRTQYF; v_call: TRBV6-6; clone_size: NA; j_call: TRBJ2-3; d_call: TRBD2
cdr3_nt: TGTGCCAGCCGCGGCTTACAGCGGGAGTACAATGAGCAGTTCTTC; cdr3_aa: CASRGLQREYNEQFF; v_call: TRBV27; clone_size: NA; j_call: TRBJ2-1; d_call: TRBD2
cdr3_nt: TGTGCCAGCAGCCCGGGACAGGGGAGAGCAAACCAGCCCCAGCATTTT; cdr3_aa: CASSPGQGRANQPQHF; v_call: TRBV5-5; clone_size: NA; j_call: TRBJ1-5; d_call: TRBD1
cdr3_nt: TGTGCCAGCAGCTTAGACTTCCACACAGATACGCAGTATTTT; cdr3_aa: CASSLDFHTDTQYF; v_call: TRBV7-2; clone_size: NA; j_call: TRBJ2-3; d_call: NA
cdr3_nt: TGTGCCAGCAGGACCATACCCGGGACAGCCACCTACAATGAGCAGTTCTTC; cdr3_aa: CASRTIPGTATYNEQFF; v_call: TRBV28; clone_size: NA; j_call: TRBJ2-1; d_call: TRBD1
cdr3_nt: TGTGCCAGCAGCTTTGGACCGCCCGTGAACACCGGGGAGCTGTTTTTT; cdr3_aa: CASSFGPPVNTGELFF; v_call: TRBV7-3; clone_size: NA; j_call: TRBJ2-2; d_call: NA
cdr3_nt: TGTGCCAGTAGTCCCAGCTCCTATAATTCACCCCTCCACTTT; cdr3_aa: CASSPSSYNSPLHF; v_call: TRBV19; clone_size: once; j_call: TRBJ1-6; d_call: NA
cdr3_nt: TGTGCCAGCAGTGAACCCCGGGACAACTATGGCTACACCTTC; cdr3_aa: CASSEPRDNYGYTF; v_call: TRBV6-1; clone_size: few; j_call: TRBJ1-2; d_call: NA
cdr3_nt: TGTGCCAGCAGCTTTGGGGGGGCCCCCAACAATGAGCAGTTCTTC; cdr3_aa: CASSFGGAPNNEQFF; v_call: TRBV7-2; clone_size: NA; j_call: TRBJ2-1; d_call: NA
cdr3_nt: TGTGCCAGCAGTTACAGGGGGCGCAACTATGGCTACACCTTC; cdr3_aa: CASSYRGRNYGYTF; v_call: TRBV6-5; clone_size: NA; j_call: TRBJ1-2; d_call: TRBD1
cdr3_nt: TGTGCCAGTAGTATCACCGGGACTAGCGGTTCCAATGAGCAGTTCTTC; cdr3_aa: CASSITGTSGSNEQFF; v_call: TRBV19; clone_size: few; j_call: TRBJ2-1; d_call: TRBD2
cdr3_nt: TGTGCCTGGAGTACAGCAGCAGGGCCCCAGCATTTT; cdr3_aa: CAWSTAAGPQHF; v_call: TRBV30; clone_size: NA; j_call: TRBJ1-5; d_call: NA
cdr3_nt: TGTGCCAGCTCACCTGGGCCAAGCTCTGGAAACACCATATATTTT; cdr3_aa: CASSPGPSSGNTIYF; v_call: TRBV18; clone_size: NA; j_call: TRBJ1-3; d_call: NA
cdr3_nt: TGTGCCAGCAGCTTACTAGCGAGCACCGGGGAGCTGTTTTTT; cdr3_aa: CASSLLASTGELFF; v_call: TRBV5-6; clone_size: NA; j_call: TRBJ2-2; d_call: TRBD2
cdr3_nt: TGTGCCAGCAGAGGAATAGGACAGGGCCATTCACCCCTCCACTTT; cdr3_aa: CASRGIGQGHSPLHF; v_call: TRBV6-5; clone_size: NA; j_call: TRBJ1-6; d_call: TRBD1
cdr3_nt: TGTGCCATCAGCCCGGGACAGGGGTTTCCCGGGGAGCTGTTTTTT; cdr3_aa: CAISPGQGFPGELFF; v_call: TRBV10-3; clone_size: few; j_call: TRBJ2-2; d_call: TRBD1
cdr3_nt: TGTGCCAGCAGTGGACAGGGGGCAACCAATCAGCCCCAGCATTTT; cdr3_aa: CASSGQGATNQPQHF; v_call: TRBV2; clone_size: once; j_call: TRBJ1-5; d_call: TRBD1
cdr3_nt: TGTGCCAGCAGGCGGGCGGTTCGGAAGGACACCGGGGAGCTGTTTTTT; cdr3_aa: CASRRAVRKDTGELFF; v_call: TRBV28; clone_size: NA; j_call: TRBJ2-2; d_call: NA